This T cell receptor beta chain was obtained from a study of blood T cell repertoires in COVID-19 (dated by TCRdb to 2018 to 2021). As for the study more broadly: The collaborator samples originated in the United States, Italy and Spain and spanned the acute and convalescent phases of COVID-19. Samples came from the ongoing ImmuneRACE study (first 160 participants) plus 1,254 subjects from 6 global collaborators. The sample metadata nearly always contained a de-identified subject ID, COVID-19 status, age in years and sex. The dataset comprised deeply sampled blood TCRbeta repertoires from subjects exposed to, actively infected with, or recovered from COVID-19. The prospective study material was composed of cDNA or gDNA derived from T cells, B-cell-depleted T cells, or PBMCs. Where HLA class I and class II types were available, the types were taken from metadata supplied by the sample provider, not from assay-based typing. The repertoires were released in a freely available public database meant as a resource for research on the immune response to SARS-CoV-2.

Points the paper makes about the study in general: Clinical and demographic metadata were provided uncurated, with the amount varying by source and participant.

The immunoSEQ Assay, a bias-controlled multiplex PCR, was used to amplify TCRbeta CDR3 regions from genomic DNA. The study's processing was this. The number of nucleated cells in each sample was estimated from the amplification of reference gene primers within the assay. Sequence reads were collapsed and filtered to measure the absolute abundance of every unique TCRbeta CDR3 rearrangement. For each sample, productive Simpson clonality was calculated as the square root of Simpson's diversity index across productive rearrangements. TCRdb mirrors the immuneACCESS table, restricted to in-frame sequences. Some clones are absent from its copies; in checked studies, under half trace to an unresolved V gene, and the reason for the others is unknown. V and J calls and clone size are copied from that table; D and trimming were computed from the DNA. Counted in this sample were roughly 30,000 clones; around 84% of them appeared once. The ten largest clonotypes hold around 15% of the sample.

Looking up the germline V gene (reference sequence) yields CDR1 SEHNR and CDR2 FQNEAQ. From its cysteine to its phenylalanine, the CDR3 spans 14 amino acids. Only the CDR3 DNA is retained, 42 bases long and in frame from the first base. At the junction V is shortened by 7 bases and J by 3 bases; bases outside the gene matches: 6. Notes on this clone: No antigen is known for it. Base quality data are lacking; no much larger clone is found one base away.

Whole blood was collected in K2EDTA tubes by collaborating institutions according to the institutions' own protocols. Collaborator samples were shipped for TCRbeta analysis as frozen whole blood, isolated PBMCs, or DNA extracted from either sample type. Sequencing was carried out using peripheral blood. The sequence derives from a human donor with acute or convalescent COVID-19. The donor label of this sample is uncertain. Recombination joined TRBV7-9 with TRBJ2-1, with 7 bases matching TRBD2. The CDR3 protein sequence reads: CASTNRGVYNEQFF. The DNA sequence is TGTGCCAGCACCAACCGGGGGGTCTACAATGAGCAGTTCTTC.